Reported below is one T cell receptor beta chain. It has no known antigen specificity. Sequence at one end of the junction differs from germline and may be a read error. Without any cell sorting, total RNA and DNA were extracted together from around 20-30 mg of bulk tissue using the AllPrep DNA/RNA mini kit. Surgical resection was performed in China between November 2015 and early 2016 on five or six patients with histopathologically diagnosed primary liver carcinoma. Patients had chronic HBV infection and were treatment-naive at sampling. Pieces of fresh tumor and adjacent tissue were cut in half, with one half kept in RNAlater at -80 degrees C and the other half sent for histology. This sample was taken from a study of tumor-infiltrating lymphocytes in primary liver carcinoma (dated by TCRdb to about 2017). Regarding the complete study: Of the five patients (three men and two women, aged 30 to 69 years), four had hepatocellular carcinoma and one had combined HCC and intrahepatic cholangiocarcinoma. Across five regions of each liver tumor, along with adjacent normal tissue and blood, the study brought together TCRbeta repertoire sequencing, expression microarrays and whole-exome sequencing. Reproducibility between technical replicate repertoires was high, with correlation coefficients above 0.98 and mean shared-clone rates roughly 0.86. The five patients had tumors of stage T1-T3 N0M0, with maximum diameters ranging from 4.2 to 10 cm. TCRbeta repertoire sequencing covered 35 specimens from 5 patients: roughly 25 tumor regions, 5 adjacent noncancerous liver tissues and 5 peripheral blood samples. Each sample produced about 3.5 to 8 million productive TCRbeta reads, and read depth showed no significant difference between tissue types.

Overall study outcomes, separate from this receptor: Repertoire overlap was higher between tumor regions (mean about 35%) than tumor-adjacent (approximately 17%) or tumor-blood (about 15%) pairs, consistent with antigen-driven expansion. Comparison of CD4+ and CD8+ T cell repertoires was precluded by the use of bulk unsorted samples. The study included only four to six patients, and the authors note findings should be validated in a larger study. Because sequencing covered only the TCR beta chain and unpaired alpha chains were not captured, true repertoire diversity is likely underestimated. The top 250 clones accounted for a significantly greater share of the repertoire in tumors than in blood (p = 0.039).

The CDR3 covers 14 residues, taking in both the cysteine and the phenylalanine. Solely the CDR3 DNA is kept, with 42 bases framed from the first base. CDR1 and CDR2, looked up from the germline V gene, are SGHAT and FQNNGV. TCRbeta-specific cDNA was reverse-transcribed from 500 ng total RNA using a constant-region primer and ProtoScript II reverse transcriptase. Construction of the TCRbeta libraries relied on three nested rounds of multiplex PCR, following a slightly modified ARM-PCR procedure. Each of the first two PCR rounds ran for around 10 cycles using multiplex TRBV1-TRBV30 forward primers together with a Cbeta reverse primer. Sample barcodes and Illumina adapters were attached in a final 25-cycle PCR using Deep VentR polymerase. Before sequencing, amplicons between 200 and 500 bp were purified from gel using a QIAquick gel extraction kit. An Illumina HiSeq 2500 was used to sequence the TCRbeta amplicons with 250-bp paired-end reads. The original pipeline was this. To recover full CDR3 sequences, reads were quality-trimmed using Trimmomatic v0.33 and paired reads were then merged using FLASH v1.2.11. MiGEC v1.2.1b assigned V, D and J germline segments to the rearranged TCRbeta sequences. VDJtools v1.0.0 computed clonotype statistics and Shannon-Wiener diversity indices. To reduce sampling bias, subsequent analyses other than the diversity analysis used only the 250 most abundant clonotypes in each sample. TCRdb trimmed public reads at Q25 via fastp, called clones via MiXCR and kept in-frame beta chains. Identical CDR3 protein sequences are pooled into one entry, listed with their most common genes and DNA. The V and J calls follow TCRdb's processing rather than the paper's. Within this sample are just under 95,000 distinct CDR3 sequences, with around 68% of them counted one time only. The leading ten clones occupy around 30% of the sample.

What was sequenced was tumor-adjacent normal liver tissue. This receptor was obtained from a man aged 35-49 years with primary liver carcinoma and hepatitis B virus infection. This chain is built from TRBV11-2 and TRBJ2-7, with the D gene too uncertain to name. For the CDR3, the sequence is CASRFGIPRIERYF. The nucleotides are TGTGCCAGCCGCTTCGGAATTCCTCGAATCGAACGGTACTTC.